The next 21 T cell receptor beta chains were all read from a single sample in a study of CD8+ T cells in alopecia areata. Treatment in this sample: oral pan-JAK inhibitor, 5-10 mg twice daily. cDNA prepared by RNA extraction and subsequent reverse transcription served as the template for sequencing. Assay: immunoSEQ multiplex PCR; the TCRdb copy retains only in-frame clones and omits some. The sample holds some 200,000 clones; approximately 56% are singletons and the top ten take 3% to 3.5%. The sequencing here drew on CD4+ T cells sorted from blood, taken at week 4, from a patient treated with tofacitinib. The receptors were sampled from a human donor with alopecia areata.

V is TRBV5-1 and J is TRBJ2-5; D is unresolved. The CDR3 runs to 14 residues. Germline CDR1 reads SGHRS; CDR2 reads YFSETQ. V was shortened by 0 bases and J by 0 bases, with 6 bases between the two germline ends. The CDR3 nucleotides read TGCGCCAGCAGCTTGGACAGAAACCAAGAGACCCAGTACTTC. Its translation: CASSLDRNQETQYF. Drawing the rest from reference TRBV5-1 and TRBJ2-5, the complete variable domain is KAGVTQTPRYLIKTRGQQVTLSCSPISGHRSVSWYQQTPGQGLQFLFEYFSETQRNKGNFPGRFSGRQFSNSRSEMNVSTLELGDSALYLCASSLDRNQETQYFGPGTRLLVL.

The V and J genes are TRBV29-1 and TRBJ2-1, with D uncertain. The CDR3 is made up of 13 amino acids. CDR1 is SQVTM, CDR2 ANQGSEA, per germline. V lost 1 base, J lost 12 bases, and 16 bases lay in between. CDR3 in amino acids: CSVEGRSRLLQFF. DNA of the CDR3: TGCAGCGTTGAAGGTCGGAGCAGGCTACTGCAGTTCTTC.

The chain joins TRBV5-1 to TRBJ2-7; no reliable D call. Trimming removed 0 bases from V and 6 bases from J, with 10 bases in between. The V gene's germline CDR1 is SGHRS and CDR2 YFSETQ. This CDR3 contains 13 residues. This CDR3 is CASSLAGRTEQYF. The CDR3 DNA sequence: TGCGCCAGCAGCTTGGCCGGGCGGACCGAGCAGTACTTC.

This clone was counted a few times. In DNA form, the CDR3 reads TGTGCCAGCAGCCAACACAGGGCTTCAGGGGAGCTGTTTTTT. Translated, it gives CASSQHRASGELFF. V gene TRBV4-2 combines with J gene TRBJ2-2; D possibly corresponds to TRBD1 (6 bases). Trimming cost V 2 bases and J 8 bases, with 12 bases left between them. Per germline, CDR1 LGHNA and CDR2 YNFKEQ. This CDR3 contains 14 residues.

A few counts support this clone. The genes are TRBV27 and TRBJ2-7, with 7 positions matching TRBD1. This CDR3 contains 15 residues. Germline V CDR1 and CDR2: MNHEY, SMNVEV (reference sequence). V dropped 5 bases and J dropped 6; count of bases not matched to a gene: 13. CDR3 sequence (DNA): TGTGCCAGCAGTCCCCGGCCCTCCTCAGGGGGCGAGCAGTACTTC. It encodes CASSPRPSSGGEQYF.

This clone showed up just a few times. The CDR3, as DNA: TGTGCCATCAGTGGACAGGGTGGAGGAGGTTACAATGAGCAGTTCTTC. This translates into CAISGQGGGGYNEQFF. This chain uses TRBV10-3 with TRBJ2-1; 7 nucleotides align to TRBD1. The V and J ends lost 4 bases and 4 bases, in that order; junction bases with no gene match: 10. Germline CDR1 ENHRY, CDR2 SYGVKD. The CDR3 extends over 16 amino acids.

This clone was detected only a few times. The CDR3 bases are TGCGCCAGCAGTGGTGATTTCGGGACAGGGCCAGGGTATGGAGCTTTCTTT. Protein product: CASSGDFGTGPGYGAFF. The chain employs TRBV23-1 and TRBJ1-1; 9 nucleotides agree with TRBD1. TRBV23-1 is assigned to the ORF class and has an uncertain function. This CDR3 is built from 17 residues. With V trimmed by 5 bases and J by 10 bases, 20 bases remained unmatched.

V usage is TRBV2 and J usage is TRBJ1-2, with 7 bases fitting TRBD1. V was pared by 8 bases and J by 5 bases, with 11 bases of the junction left unmatched. Germline V gene lookup returns CDR1 SNHLY and CDR2 FYNNEI. The CDR3 has 14 amino acids. The CDR3 DNA sequence: TGTGCCAGCGGATTATACAGGGGAGTTTATGGCTACACCTTC. Translation gives CASGLYRGVYGYTF.

The chain joins TRBV30 to TRBJ1-5; no clear D. CDR3 length: 14 amino acids. Trimming pared 0 bases from V and 4 bases from J, leaving 10 bases between. CDR1 GTSNPN and CDR2 SVGIG come from the germline V gene (reference sequence). The CDR3 is CAWSVDVRNQPQHF. CDR3 nucleotide sequence: TGTGCCTGGAGTGTAGATGTGAGGAATCAGCCCCAGCATTTT.

The chain has TRBV4-2 and TRBJ1-1; weak D call: TRBD1 (5 bases). This CDR3 comprises 16 residues. The ends were cut back, 0 bases at V and 3 bases at J, with 14 bases in the middle. CDR1 and CDR2 (germline): LGHNA, YNFKEQ. For the CDR3, the DNA is TGTGCCAGCAGCCAAGATACGCGAGGGGTTGACACTGAAGCTTTCTTT. Translated: CASSQDTRGVDTEAFF.

The chain uses TRBV25-1 and TRBJ2-7; D call uncertain. V lost 0 bases, J lost 3 bases, and 0 bases lay in between. The CDR3 is 11 amino acids. CDR1 is MGHDK, CDR2 SYGVNS, per germline. The CDR3 DNA reads as TGTGCCAGCAGTGAATACTACGAGCAGTACTTC. Translation gives CASSEYYEQYF.

On this clone itself: The junction and the germline gene differ at one end; a read error may be behind it. The V gene is TRBV30, the J gene TRBJ2-5; D is possibly TRBD1 or TRBD2 (5 bases each). Germline V gene data show CDR1 as GTSNPN and CDR2 as SVGIG (reference sequence). The length of the CDR3 is 15 residues. CDR3 nucleotides: TGTGCCTGGAGTGTCCTTTCGGGGCAACAAGAGACCCGGTACTTC. As protein: CAWSVLSGQQETRYF.

V is TRBV4-3 and J is TRBJ2-5; D call uncertain. The V gene's germline CDR1 is LGHNA and CDR2 YSLEER. The length of the CDR3 is 15 residues. V was cut by 4 bases and J by 2 bases, with 14 bases left in between. The CDR3 spells CASSPHPLPQETQYF. In DNA form, the CDR3 reads TGCGCCAGCAGCCCCCACCCGCTCCCACAAGAGACCCAGTACTTC.

The chain uses TRBV15 and TRBJ1-2; D unclear. V was clipped by 1 base and J by 4 bases, with 16 bases between them. From germline, CDR1 is LNHNV and CDR2 YYDKDF (reference sequence). CDR3 length: 16 amino acids. As DNA, the CDR3 is TGTGCCACCAGCAGAGTTCTAGGGCAGATCCCCTATGGCTACACCTTC. It translates to CATSRVLGQIPYGYTF.

CDR3 DNA sequence: TGCGCCAGCAGCCAAGAATTCGGGACCGGGACAGGGAGGGAAAAACTGTTTTTT. Protein product: CASSQEFGTGTGREKLFF. V is TRBV4-3 and J is TRBJ1-4; 9 positions match TRBD1. With V trimmed by 0 bases and J by 8 bases, 13 bases remained unmatched. The CDR3 runs 18 residues. Germline V gives CDR1 LGHNA, CDR2 YSLEER.

The chain combines TRBV30 with TRBJ2-2; a weak D match, TRBD1 (6 bases). The CDR3 loop spans 13 amino acids. Germline-derived CDR1 and CDR2 are GTSNPN and SVGIG (reference sequence). With 4 bases removed from V and 3 bases from J, the gap between germline ends came to 9 bases. The CDR3 region has the DNA TGTGCCTGGAAGAGGGGGTACACCGGGGAGCTGTTTTTT. Protein sequence: CAWKRGYTGELFF.

The rearrangement links TRBV29-1 to TRBJ1-1; no firm D call. Germline-derived CDR1 and CDR2 are SQVTM and ANQGSEA. CDR3 length: 14 amino acids. V lost 2 bases to trimming and J lost 6 bases, with 16 bases between them. The DNA of the CDR3 is TGCAGCGTTGAAATTCGCCCCTCGCATCCTGAAGCTTTCTTT. Translating it yields CSVEIRPSHPEAFF.

V gene TRBV7-2 combines with J gene TRBJ1-4; the D gene is possibly TRBD1 (6 bases). This CDR3 has 15 amino acids. V shed 5 bases and J shed 9 bases, with 19 bases lying between them. Germline assignment: CDR1 SGHTA and CDR2 FQGNSA. The CDR3 sequence is CASSPDRHLGQKLFF. The CDR3 region has the DNA TGTGCCAGCAGCCCGGACAGACATTTAGGTCAAAAACTGTTTTTT. Full variable domain (rest looked up from reference TRBV7-2 and TRBJ1-4): GAGVSQSPSNKVTEKGKDVELRCDPISGHTALYWYRQSLGQGLEFLIYFQGNSAPDKSGLPSDRFSAERTGGSVSTLTIQRTQQEDSAVYLCASSPDRHLGQKLFFGSGTQLSVL.

This clone was detected only a few times. The chain recombines TRBV27 with TRBJ1-2; D unclear. Germline values: CDR1 MNHEY, CDR2 SMNVEV (reference sequence). This CDR3 has 16 residues. The germline V and J ends were trimmed by 4 bases and 0 bases, with 15 bases remaining between them. CDR3 sequence (DNA): TGTGCCAGCAGTTCGAACCCCACGGCTTCTAACTATGGCTACACCTTC. Amino acids: CASSSNPTASNYGYTF.

The chain employs TRBV7-9 and TRBJ2-1; D not resolved. The CDR3 covers 13 residues. Per the germline V gene, CDR1 is SEHNR and CDR2 is FQNEAQ (reference sequence). Trimming cost V 6 bases and J 6 bases, with 12 bases left between them. CDR3 protein: CASSIDGLNEQFF. The CDR3 bases are TGTGCCAGCAGTATTGACGGTCTCAATGAGCAGTTCTTC.

The rearrangement links TRBV19 to TRBJ1-5; no firm D call. The V end lost 2 bases, the J end lost 4 bases, and 3 bases lay between the germline ends. CDR3 length equals 12 residues. Germline CDR1 is LNHDA and CDR2 is SQIVND (reference sequence). The CDR3, as DNA: TGTGCCAGTAGTATATGGAATCAGCCCCAGCATTTT. It specifies CASSIWNQPQHF.